These 8 T cell receptor beta chains were sequenced from one sample in a study of T cell responses to AZD1222 COVID-19 vaccine. Produced via immunoSEQ multiplex PCR; TCRdb's table is partial and in-frame only. This table holds more than 250,000 clones, roughly 93% found once. Sequenced here: peripheral blood, sampled on day 0 of AZD1222 vaccination. These receptors were collected from an adult in good health.

The chain combines TRBV9 with TRBJ2-5; possible D gene TRBD1, 7 bases. V was trimmed by 2 bases and J by 5 bases, leaving 19 bases between them. The length of the CDR3 is 16 residues. From germline, CDR1 is SGDLS and CDR2 YYNGEE. CDR3 sequence (DNA): TGTGCCAGCAGCGTTAGACAGGGAGGAGTAGAGGAGACCCAGTACTTC. The encoded protein is CASSVRQGGVEETQYF.

The rearrangement links TRBV5-4 to TRBJ2-5; no definite D call. There are 16 residues in the CDR3. The germline gives CDR1 SGHNT, CDR2 YYREEE (reference sequence). V was cut by 0 bases and J by 2 bases, with 14 bases left in between. In DNA form, the CDR3 reads TGTGCCAGCAGCTTGGACCCCTGGGGTAGGCAAGAGACCCAGTACTTC. Translating it yields CASSLDPWGRQETQYF.

The V call is TRBV7-8, the J call TRBJ2-7; D not resolved. Germline V gene lookup returns CDR1 SGHVS and CDR2 FQNEAQ. V was trimmed by 5 bases and J by 6 bases, leaving 14 bases between them. This CDR3 contains 13 residues. CDR3 DNA sequence: TGTGCCAGCAGCCGAGGCCCCGGGCGCGAGCAGTACTTC. It translates to CASSRGPGREQYF.

The gene calls are TRBV27 and TRBJ1-2; 9 bases line up with TRBD1. The CDR3 spans 16 residues. V shed 4 bases and J 2 bases; nucleotides not matched to a gene: 8. Looked up from germline, CDR1 is MNHEY and CDR2 is SMNVEV (reference sequence). The CDR3 loop is CASSSLWTGANYGYTF. Here the CDR3 DNA reads TGTGCCAGCAGTTCCCTCTGGACAGGGGCGAACTATGGCTACACCTTC.

The chain recombines TRBV6-5 with TRBJ1-2; 7 nucleotides align to TRBD1. The germline V gene has CDR1 MNHEY and CDR2 SVGAGI. With V trimmed by 0 bases and J by 3 bases, 7 bases remained unmatched. CDR3 length: 16 amino acids. The CDR3 DNA reads TGTGCCAGCAGTTACTCGAGGGGGCAGCTATACTATGGCTACACCTTC. Protein product: CASSYSRGQLYYGYTF.

The chain joins TRBV28 to TRBJ2-7; no firm D call. The CDR3 loop spans 12 amino acids. From germline, CDR1 is MDHEN and CDR2 SYDVKM. Trimming pared 2 bases from V and 6 bases from J, leaving 8 bases between. CDR3 sequence reads: CASSLPDREQYF. The CDR3 DNA reads TGTGCCAGCAGTTTACCGGACCGCGAGCAGTACTTC.

The J gene is TRBJ1-5, the V gene TRBV25-1; 7 bases match TRBD1. The junction had 6 bases not matched to a gene; V was cut back by 6 bases and J by 4 bases. The CDR3 covers 14 residues. Germline CDR1 reads MGHDK; CDR2 reads SYGVNS. CDR3 in amino acids: CASSQTGRNQPQHF. The DNA for the CDR3 is TGTGCCAGCAGCCAGACAGGGAGAAATCAGCCCCAGCATTTT.

The chain carries TRBV7-2 and TRBJ2-1; 9 bases align to TRBD2. V trimming: 3 bases; J trimming: 4 bases; junction bases outside the gene matches: 7. The CDR3 is 16 residues long. CDR1 is SGHTA and CDR2 is FQGNSA in the germline V gene. Here the CDR3 DNA reads TGTGCCAGCAGCTTCGTGTCTAGCGGGGAATACAATGAGCAGTTCTTC. Encoded protein: CASSFVSSGEYNEQFF.